This passage covers 31 T cell receptor beta chains from one sample sequenced in a study of blood T cell repertoires in COVID-19. Produced via immunoSEQ multiplex PCR; TCRdb's table is partial and in-frame only. The sample records under 200,000 clones, roughly 91% being singletons. The sequenced sample consisted of peripheral blood. Every receptor here comes from a young man with acute or convalescent COVID-19.

V usage is TRBV9 and J usage is TRBJ1-1; no firm D call. CDR3 size: 14 residues. V shed 0 bases and J shed 3 bases, with 9 bases lying between them. Germline-derived CDR1 and CDR2 are SGDLS and YYNGEE. This CDR3 reads CASSVAWGDTEAFF. The CDR3 bases are TGTGCCAGCAGCGTAGCTTGGGGAGACACTGAAGCTTTCTTT.

The chain carries TRBV5-1 and TRBJ1-5; 9 bases agree with TRBD1. CDR3 length: 14 residues. Germline loops: CDR1 SGHRS, CDR2 YFSETQ. V was clipped by 2 bases and J by 7 bases; unmatched bases: 4. CDR3 in DNA: TGCGCCAGCAGCTTAACAGGGGGCGGGCAGCCCCAGCATTTT. Protein product: CASSLTGGGQPQHF. The full variable domain, completed using reference TRBV5-1 and TRBJ1-5, is KAGVTQTPRYLIKTRGQQVTLSCSPISGHRSVSWYQQTPGQGLQFLFEYFSETQRNKGNFPGRFSGRQFSNSRSEMNVSTLELGDSALYLCASSLTGGGQPQHFGDGTRLSIL.

This clone was found once. CDR3 bases: TGTGCCAGCTCACCATCCGTTAGCGGGAACCTAGATACGCAGTATTTT. It is translated as CASSPSVSGNLDTQYF. V and J are TRBV18 and TRBJ2-3, with 8 bases identical to TRBD2. Germline CDR1 KGHSH, CDR2 LQKENI. There are 16 residues in the CDR3. J lost 5 bases, V lost 2 bases, and 9 bases had no gene match.

V and J are TRBV19 and TRBJ1-3; D is unclear. The germline V and J ends were trimmed by 2 bases and 0 bases, with 8 bases remaining between them. Germline V gene lookup returns CDR1 LNHDA and CDR2 SQIVND (reference sequence). The CDR3 is 15 residues long. The CDR3: CASSIREPSGNTIYF. The CDR3 DNA follows: TGTGCCAGTAGTATACGGGAACCCTCTGGAAACACCATATATTTT.

This chain links TRBV30 with TRBJ1-1; D uncertain. The CDR3 runs to 15 residues. CDR1 GTSNPN and CDR2 SVGIG come from the germline V gene (reference sequence). V gave up 1 base and J gave up 0 bases, with 12 bases separating them. The CDR3 sequence: CAWSAANRVNTEAFF. CDR3 nucleotides: TGTGCCTGGAGTGCCGCGAATCGCGTGAACACTGAAGCTTTCTTT.

CDR3 DNA sequence: TGTGCCAGCAGCCCCGGGACAGAAAGTCAGCCCCAGCATTTT. It codes for CASSPGTESQPQHF. This chain links TRBV3-1 (or the pseudogene TRBV3-2) with TRBJ1-5, with 7 bases identical to TRBD1. The CDR3 loop spans 14 amino acids. CDR1 and CDR2 (germline): LGHDT, YNNKEL (reference sequence). Trimming took 4 bases from V and 6 from J; bases not matched to a gene: 6.

The gene calls are TRBV5-5 and TRBJ2-2, with D possibly matching TRBD2 (7 bases). The germline V gene has CDR1 SGHKS and CDR2 YYEKEE (reference sequence). The V end was cut by 4 bases, the J end by 3 bases, with 16 bases between. The CDR3 has 16 amino acids. CDR3 bases: TGTGCCAGCAGCCCCGTGGGGGGGCCGGACACCGGGGAGCTGTTTTTT. Amino acids: CASSPVGGPDTGELFF. Full variable domain (outside the CDR3, taken from reference TRBV5-5 and TRBJ2-2): DAGVTQSPTHLIKTRGQQVTLRCSPISGHKSVSWYQQVLGQGPQFIFQYYEKEERGRGNFPDRFSARQFPNYSSELNVNALLLGDSALYLCASSPVGGPDTGELFFGEGSRLTVL.

V and J are TRBV6-1 and TRBJ1-6; 7 bases are shared with TRBD1. V shed 4 bases and J 5 bases; nucleotides not matched to a gene: 8. Germline loops: CDR1 MNHNS, CDR2 SASEGT. This CDR3 has 16 residues. The CDR3 coding sequence is TGTGCCAGCAGTGGACAGGGCATCCAGGATAATTCACCCCTCCACTTT. Protein product: CASSGQGIQDNSPLHF.

The CDR3 nucleotides are TGTGCCAGCACCCGGGGGGGGCCATACTATGGCTACACCTTC. Residues: CASTRGGPYYGYTF. The gene calls are TRBV6-5 and TRBJ1-2, with a weak D call TRBD1 (6 bases). CDR3 length: 14 amino acids. V lost 7 bases, J lost 3 bases, and 15 bases lay in between. The germline V gene has CDR1 MNHEY and CDR2 SVGAGI.

The V call is TRBV3-1 (or the pseudogene TRBV3-2), the J call TRBJ2-1; no clear D. Per the germline V gene, CDR1 is LGHDT and CDR2 is YNNKEL (reference sequence). This CDR3 has 12 residues. The V and J ends lost 1 base and 13 bases respectively, with 11 bases between them. DNA for the CDR3: TGTGCCAGCAGCCAAGTGGCCAGAAGACAGTTCTTC. Amino acid sequence: CASSQVARRQFF.

This clone is a singleton in its sample. The gene calls are TRBV2 and TRBJ2-2; D is possibly TRBD2 (5 bases). This CDR3 is built from 14 residues. V dropped 1 base and J dropped 5 bases, with 8 bases sitting between them. Germline CDR1 reads SNHLY; CDR2 reads FYNNEI. The DNA of the CDR3 is TGTGCCAGCAGTGAAGGGAGGAGTACCGGGGAGCTGTTTTTT. Amino acid sequence: CASSEGRSTGELFF.

The CDR3 loop is CASSLEQGSTDTQYF. For the CDR3, the DNA is TGTGCCAGCAGCTTGGAACAGGGAAGCACAGATACGCAGTATTTT. This rearrangement joins TRBV5-4 to TRBJ2-3; maybe TRBD1 (6 bases). The CDR3 has 15 residues. CDR1 and CDR2 (germline): SGHNT, YYREEE (reference sequence). The V and J ends lost 0 bases and 0 bases respectively, with 8 bases between them.

In DNA form, the CDR3 reads TGTGCCAGCAGCTTCCGACAGGGCGGTAGGACTGAAGCTTTCTTT. It encodes CASSFRQGGRTEAFF. This chain links TRBV7-8 with TRBJ1-1, with 7 bases fitting TRBD1. The CDR3 has 15 residues. Germline lookup yields CDR1 SGHVS and CDR2 FQNEAQ. The V gene end was trimmed by 3 bases and the J gene end by 5 bases; junction bases not matched to a gene: 9.

V is TRBV2 and J is TRBJ2-7; TRBD1 aligns across 9 bases. V gave up 6 bases and J gave up 2 bases; unmatched junction bases: 5. The CDR3 is 14 amino acids. Germline V gene lookup returns CDR1 SNHLY and CDR2 FYNNEI. The CDR3 sequence: CASRYWDRAYEQYF. Here the CDR3 DNA reads TGTGCCAGCAGATATTGGGACAGGGCCTACGAGCAGTACTTC.

This clone turned up a few times. The V gene is TRBV9, the J gene TRBJ1-1, with 7 positions matching TRBD1. After removal of 4 bases from V and 1 base from J, the junction contained 10 bases not matched to a gene. This CDR3 has 16 residues. Germline CDR1 reads SGDLS; CDR2 reads YYNGEE. The CDR3 region has the DNA TGTGCCAGCAGCCCGAGGACAGGCGTGTCGAACACTGAAGCTTTCTTT. Its translation: CASSPRTGVSNTEAFF.

This chain connects TRBV5-6 to TRBJ1-5; 7 bases map to TRBD1. Germline lookup yields CDR1 SGHDT and CDR2 YYEEEE. J lost 4 bases, V lost 6 bases, and 7 bases had no gene match. CDR3 length equals 14 residues. CDR3 amino acids: CASTQGQTNQPQHF. In DNA, the CDR3 is TGTGCCAGCACTCAGGGACAGACAAATCAGCCCCAGCATTTT. Using reference TRBV5-6 and TRBJ1-5 for the parts outside the CDR3, the full variable domain is DAGVTQSPTHLIKTRGQQVTLRCSPKSGHDTVSWYQQALGQGPQFIFQYYEEEERQRGNFPDRFSGHQFPNYSSELNVNALLLGDSALYLCASTQGQTNQPQHFGDGTRLSIL.

This chain uses TRBV7-6 with TRBJ2-7, with TRBD2 matching over 10 bases. The trim removed 4 bases at V and 3 bases at J, leaving 3 bases unmatched. Germline CDR1 reads SGHVS; CDR2 reads FNYEAQ. The CDR3 runs 14 residues. CDR3 in amino acids: CASSWSGGGYEQYF. In DNA form, the CDR3 reads TGTGCCAGCAGCTGGAGCGGGGGGGGCTACGAGCAGTACTTC.

The chain couples TRBV5-1 to TRBJ1-3, with 9 bases matching TRBD1. CDR1 SGHRS and CDR2 YFSETQ come from the germline V gene. V was pared by 1 base and J by 7 bases, with 6 bases of the junction left unmatched. The CDR3 runs to 15 residues. This CDR3 reads CASSLQGQGVNTIYF. In nucleotides, the CDR3 is TGCGCCAGCAGCTTGCAGGGACAGGGTGTTAACACCATATATTTT.

The chain couples TRBV19 to TRBJ2-3; 7 bases are shared with TRBD1. V shed 8 bases, J shed 5 bases, and the junction held 7 bases outside the gene matches. Germline values: CDR1 LNHDA, CDR2 SQIVND (reference sequence). The CDR3 has 13 residues. The CDR3 DNA is TGTGCCAGTTCAAGGGGGCTGGGAGATACGCAGTATTTT. Encoded protein: CASSRGLGDTQYF.

The chain couples TRBV9 to TRBJ2-7, with TRBD2 identical over 8 bases. V lost 0 bases, J lost 4 bases, and 9 bases stayed unmatched. The CDR3 has 16 amino acids. CDR1 and CDR2 (germline): SGDLS, YYNGEE. This chain's CDR3 is CASSVAPLAGGYEQYF. CDR3 nucleotide sequence: TGTGCCAGCAGCGTAGCTCCTCTGGCGGGAGGTTACGAGCAGTACTTC.

The chain joins TRBV6-5 to TRBJ1-2, with 10 bases matching TRBD1. The V and J ends lost 5 bases and 5 bases, in that order; junction bases with no gene match: 5. The CDR3 consists of 14 residues. Looked up from germline, CDR1 is MNHEY and CDR2 is SVGAGI. The CDR3: CASSRQGARYGYTF. The CDR3 coding sequence is TGTGCCAGCAGTCGACAGGGGGCGCGTTATGGCTACACCTTC.

The chain has TRBV21-1 and TRBJ2-3; the table gives TRBD2 as D, unverified against the DNA. TRBV21-1 corresponds to a pseudogene. The length of the CDR3 is 18 residues. This CDR3 is CASRFTHRLAGYTDTQYF. DNA for the CDR3: TGTGCCAGCCGCTTTACCCACCGGCTAGCGGGATATACAGATACGCAGTATTTT.

J is TRBJ2-5 and V is TRBV5-1; 9 bases agree with TRBD1. The CDR3 length is 16 residues. The trim removed 1 base at V and 5 bases at J, leaving 9 bases unmatched. Germline V lookup: CDR1 SGHRS, CDR2 YFSETQ. The chain's CDR3 is CASSLHGTGTAETQYF. As DNA, the CDR3 is TGCGCCAGCAGCTTGCATGGGACAGGGACCGCCGAGACCCAGTACTTC.

The V and J genes are TRBV9 and TRBJ1-2; no reliable D call. The V and J ends lost 0 bases and 4 bases respectively, with 10 bases between them. The CDR3 has 14 amino acids. Per germline, CDR1 SGDLS and CDR2 YYNGEE. Here the CDR3 DNA reads TGTGCCAGCAGCGTAGACATCCTCGCCTATGGCTACACCTTC. It translates to CASSVDILAYGYTF. Full variable domain (remainder filled in from reference TRBV9 and TRBJ1-2): DSGVTQTPKHLITATGQRVTLRCSPRSGDLSVYWYQQSLDQGLQFLIQYYNGEERAKGNILERFSAQQFPDLHSELNLSSLELGDSALYFCASSVDILAYGYTFGSGTRLTVV.

This clone was seen ten or more times. This rearrangement joins TRBV7-9 to TRBJ1-2; tentatively, D is TRBD1 (5 bases). Germline V gene lookup returns CDR1 SEHNR and CDR2 FQNEAQ (reference sequence). Between the trimmed V and J ends, which lost 1 base and 6 bases, there was a span of 12 bases. The length of the CDR3 is 14 residues. In DNA, the CDR3 is TGTGCCAGCAGCTTAGTGGCAGGGTGGGATGGCTACACCTTC. Its protein product is CASSLVAGWDGYTF.

The V gene is TRBV7-8, the J gene TRBJ2-3; 7 nucleotides match TRBD1. Germline CDR1 SGHVS, CDR2 FQNEAQ. Germline trimming cut 4 bases from V and 2 bases from J; bases unmatched to any gene: 6. This CDR3 has 15 amino acids. CDR3 bases: TGTGCCAGCAGCTACCGGGACAGCGACACAGATACGCAGTATTTT. Translating gives CASSYRDSDTDTQYF. The variable domain in full, with the rest retrieved from reference TRBV7-8 and TRBJ2-3, is GAGVSQSPRYKVAKRGQDVALRCDPISGHVSLFWYQQALGQGPEFLTYFQNEAQLDKSGLPSDRFFAERPEGSVSTLKIQRTQQEDSAVYLCASSYRDSDTDTQYFGPGTRLTVL.

The rearrangement joins TRBV3-1 (or the pseudogene TRBV3-2) to TRBJ1-2, with 11 bases aligning to TRBD1. V was pared by 2 bases and J by 3 bases, with 5 bases of the junction left unmatched. This CDR3 comprises 16 residues. Germline values: CDR1 LGHDT, CDR2 YNNKEL (reference sequence). Here the CDR3 reads CASSQQWGQGDYGYTF. The CDR3 nucleotides read TGTGCCAGCAGCCAACAGTGGGGACAGGGGGACTATGGCTACACCTTC.

The chain combines TRBV3-1 (or the pseudogene TRBV3-2) with TRBJ2-2; 9 bases map to TRBD2. Trimming took 4 bases from V and 8 from J; bases not matched to a gene: 2. The germline CDR1 and CDR2 sequences are LGHDT and YNNKEL (reference sequence). This CDR3 spans 13 amino acids. CDR3 nucleotide sequence: TGTGCCAGCAGCCTGGGACTAGCTGGGGAGCTGTTTTTT. Residues: CASSLGLAGELFF.

The chain has TRBV14 and TRBJ2-7; TRBD1 is a possible D gene (6 bases). The V gene lost 4 bases and the J gene lost 3 bases, with 13 bases spanning the gap. Germline values: CDR1 SGHDN, CDR2 FVKESK. The CDR3 is 14 amino acids. The CDR3 is CASSRTEEDYEQYF. The CDR3, as DNA: TGTGCCAGCAGCCGGACAGAAGAAGACTACGAGCAGTACTTC.

The V call is TRBV5-1, the J call TRBJ1-1; no reliable D call. Trimming removed 1 base from V and 3 bases from J, with 10 bases in between. Germline V gene lookup returns CDR1 SGHRS and CDR2 YFSETQ. The length of the CDR3 is 14 residues. The CDR3 loop reads CASSLLGRDTEAFF. The CDR3 nucleotides read TGCGCCAGCAGCTTGCTGGGGAGGGACACTGAAGCTTTCTTT.

V is TRBV28 and J is TRBJ1-6, with TRBD1 matching 10 bases. CDR1 MDHEN and CDR2 SYDVKM come from the germline V gene. Germline trimming cut 3 bases from V and 9 bases from J; bases unmatched to any gene: 11. CDR3 length: 17 residues. The CDR3 protein is CASSFGTGALFGSPLHF. Written as DNA, the CDR3 is TGTGCCAGCAGTTTTGGGACAGGGGCCCTTTTTGGTTCACCCCTCCACTTT. The full variable domain, with the rest looked up from reference TRBV28 and TRBJ1-6, is DVKVTQSSRYLVKRTGEKVFLECVQDMDHENMFWYRQDPGLGLRLIYFSYDVKMKEKGDIPEGYSVSREKKERFSLILESASTNQTSMYLCASSFGTGALFGSPLHFGNGTRLTVT.